This T cell receptor (beta chain) was found in a study of blood T cell repertoires in COVID-19. The CDR3 is 18 amino acids. After removal of 3 bases from V and 0 bases from J, the junction contained 11 bases not matched to a gene. Germline CDR1 reads KGHSH; CDR2 reads LQKENI. Using immunoSEQ multiplex PCR, the repertoire was profiled, and TCRdb retains in-frame clones only, with some absent. The data contain 150,000 or so clones, more than 70% of them singletons. The chain combines TRBV18 with TRBJ1-5; 7 nucleotides align to TRBD1. The origin of this receptor is a man in his 60s who had recovered from COVID-19. Material for sequencing was PBMCs or T cells enriched from blood (not recorded which). The CDR3 nucleotides read TGTGCCAGCTCACCCTTTTCCCAGGGGGAGAATAGCAATCAGCCCCAGCATTTT. Protein: CASSPFSQGENSNQPQHF.